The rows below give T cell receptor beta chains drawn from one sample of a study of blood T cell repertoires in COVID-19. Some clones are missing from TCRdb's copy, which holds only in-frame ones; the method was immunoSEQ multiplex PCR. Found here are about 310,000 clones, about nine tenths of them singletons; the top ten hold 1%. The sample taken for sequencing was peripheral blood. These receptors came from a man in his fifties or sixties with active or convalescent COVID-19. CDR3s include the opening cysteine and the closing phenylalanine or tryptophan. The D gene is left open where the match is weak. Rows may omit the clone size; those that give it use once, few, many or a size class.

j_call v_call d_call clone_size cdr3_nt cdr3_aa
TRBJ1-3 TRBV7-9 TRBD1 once TGTGCCAGCAGCATCCACCGGGACAGGGGCAACTCTGGAAACACCATATATTTT CASSIHRDRGNSGNTIYF
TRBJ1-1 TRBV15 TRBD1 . TGTGCCACCAGCAGAGATATGAGACAGGGAGGATTGTCGGCTTTCTTT CATSRDMRQGGLSAFF
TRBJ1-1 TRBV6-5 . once TGTGCCAGCAGCAAACAGGGTTGGAACACTGAAGCTTTCTTT CASSKQGWNTEAFF
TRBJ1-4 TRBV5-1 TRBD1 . TGCGCCAGCAGCTTGTCCCAGGGGGAAGCTAATGAAAAACTGTTTTTT CASSLSQGEANEKLFF
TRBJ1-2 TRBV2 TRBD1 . TGTGCCAGTCGCGACAGGGCGGATGGCTACACCTTC CASRDRADGYTF
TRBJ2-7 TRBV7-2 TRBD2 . TGTGCCAGCAGCTTATCTAGCGGGGGCTACGAGCAGTACTTC CASSLSSGGYEQYF
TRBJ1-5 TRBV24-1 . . TGTGCCACCAGTGACAGGGAGGGAGAGCCCCAGCATTTT CATSDREGEPQHF
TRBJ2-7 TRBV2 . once TGTGCCAGCGTTCTGGACAGTGCGGAGCAGTACTTC CASVLDSAEQYF
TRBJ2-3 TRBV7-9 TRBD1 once TGTGCCAGCAGCTACCGCGCGTCTGGGACAGAGGGCCTGTGGGATACGCAGTATTTT CASSYRASGTEGLWDTQYF
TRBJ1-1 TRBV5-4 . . TGTGCCAGCAGCCTTACAGAACCTTACACTGAAGCTTTCTTT CASSLTEPYTEAFF
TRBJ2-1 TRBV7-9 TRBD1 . TGTGCCAGCAGCGCGCCGGGACAGGGAATGAATGAGCAGTTCTTC CASSAPGQGMNEQFF
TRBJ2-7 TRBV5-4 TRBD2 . TGTGCCAGCAGCACTGGTGGGGTAGCGGGAGGGCTAGAGCAGTACTTC CASSTGGVAGGLEQYF
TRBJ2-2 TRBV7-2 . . TGTGCCAGCAGCTTAAGGGGGGGCGAGAACACCGGGGAGCTGTTTTTT CASSLRGGENTGELFF
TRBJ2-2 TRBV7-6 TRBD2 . TGTGCCAGCAGCTTAGAGACTAGCGGGAAGACCGGGGAGCTGTTTTTT CASSLETSGKTGELFF
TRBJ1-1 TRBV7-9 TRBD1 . TGTGCCAGCAGCTTAACAGACAGGGTAACTGAAGCTTTCTTT CASSLTDRVTEAFF
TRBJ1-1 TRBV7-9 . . TGTGCCAGCAGCCCCCAGGGATCCCTGAACACTGAAGCTTTCTTT CASSPQGSLNTEAFF
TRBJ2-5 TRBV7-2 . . TGTGCCAGCAGCTCCTGGACAGTCCAAGAGACCCAGTACTTC CASSSWTVQETQYF
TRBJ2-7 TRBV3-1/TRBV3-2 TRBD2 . TGTGCCAGCAGCCAATTCGGGGGGGAGGTCGAGCAGTACTTC CASSQFGGEVEQYF
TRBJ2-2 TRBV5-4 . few TGTGCCAGCAGCCTAAGGACAGAAACCGGGGAGCTGTTTTTT CASSLRTETGELFF
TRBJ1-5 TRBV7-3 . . TGTGCCAGCAGCTTATCTCCCAATCAGCCCCAGCATTTT CASSLSPNQPQHF
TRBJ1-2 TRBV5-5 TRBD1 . TGTGCCAGCACCGGACAGGGGGCTGTAGTAAACTATGGCTACACCTTC CASTGQGAVVNYGYTF
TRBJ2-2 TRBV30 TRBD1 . TGTGCCTGGAGTTGGTTGGGGACAGGCCGGAGCGGGGAGCTGTTTTTT CAWSWLGTGRSGELFF
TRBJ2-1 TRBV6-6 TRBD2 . TGTGCCAGCAGGGGGGGAGAGGGGAGGGTCAATGAGCAGTTCTTC CASRGGEGRVNEQFF
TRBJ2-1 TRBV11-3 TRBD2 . TGTGCCAGCAGCTTAGGGGGTCTAGCGGGAGGTTCCCACTACAATGAGCAGTTCTTC CASSLGGLAGGSHYNEQFF
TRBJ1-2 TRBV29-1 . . TGCAGCGCCGTTACAGGGAATGGGTATGGCTACACCTTC CSAVTGNGYGYTF
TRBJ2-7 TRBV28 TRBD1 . TGTGCCAGCAGAAGGACAGGGGCCTACGAGCAGTACTTC CASRRTGAYEQYF
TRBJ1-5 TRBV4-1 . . TGCGCCAGCAGCCAAGATCTACGGCAGCCCCAGCATTTT CASSQDLRQPQHF
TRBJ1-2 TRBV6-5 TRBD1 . TGTGCCAGCAAAGAGTTGGACAGGGGGGATGGCTACACCTTC CASKELDRGDGYTF
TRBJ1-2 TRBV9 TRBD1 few TGTGCCAGCAGCTCACGGACAGGGAACGGCTACACCTTC CASSSRTGNGYTF
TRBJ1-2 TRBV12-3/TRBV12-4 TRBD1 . TGTGCCAGCAAGAAGACAGGGTGGGAGGGCTACACCTTC CASKKTGWEGYTF
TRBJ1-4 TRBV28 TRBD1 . TGTGCCAGCAGTGGAACAGGGGGCACTAATGAAAAACTGTTTTTT CASSGTGGTNEKLFF
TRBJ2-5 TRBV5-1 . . TGCGCCAGCAGCTTGGGGGCTTTGGAGACCCAGTACTTC CASSLGALETQYF
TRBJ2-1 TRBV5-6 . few TGTGCCAGCAGCTATGAAGGGATGTCTGGGAGGTTTGTGTACAATGAGCAGTTCTTC CASSYEGMSGRFVYNEQFF
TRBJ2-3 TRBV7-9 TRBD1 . TGTGCCAGCAGCCCCGACAGGGGGTGGTCAGATACGCAGTATTTT CASSPDRGWSDTQYF
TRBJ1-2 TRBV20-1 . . TGCAGTCTAGACAGCTATGGCTACACCTTC CSLDSYGYTF
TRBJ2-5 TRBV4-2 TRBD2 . TGTGCCAGCAGCGTTAGCGGGGGGGCCGATGAGACCCAGTACTTC CASSVSGGADETQYF
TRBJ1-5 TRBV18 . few TGTGCCAGCTCACCGGACCCGACAGCCAACCAGCCCCAGCATTTT CASSPDPTANQPQHF
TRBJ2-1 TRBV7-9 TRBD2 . TGTGCCAGCAGCTACGACGCGGGGGGGCTCGAGCAGTTCTTC CASSYDAGGLEQFF
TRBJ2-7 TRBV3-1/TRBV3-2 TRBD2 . TGTGCCAGCAGCCAAAACAGCGGGAGTCAAAACGAGCAGTACTTC CASSQNSGSQNEQYF
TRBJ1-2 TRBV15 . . TGTGCCACCAGCAGAGATAAGGTCCAGGCGGGAGGCTACACCTTC CATSRDKVQAGGYTF
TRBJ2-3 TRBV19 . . TGTGCCAGTAGTATAAGGCGGGGCCGTAGCACAGATACGCAGTATTTT CASSIRRGRSTDTQYF
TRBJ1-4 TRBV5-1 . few TGCGCCAGCAGCACAGGGTTTCTAGGTCCTGAAAAACTGTTTTTT CASSTGFLGPEKLFF
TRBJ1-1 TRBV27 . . TGTGCCAGCAGTCACCAACAGGGTTATACTGAAGCTTTCTTT CASSHQQGYTEAFF
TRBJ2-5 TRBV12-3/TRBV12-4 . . TGTGCCAGCAACATTCAGGGTCAAGAGACCCAGTACTTC CASNIQGQETQYF
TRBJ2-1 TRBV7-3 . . TGTGCCAGCAGCTTACGGGGAGTCGGGAATGAGCAGTTCTTC CASSLRGVGNEQFF
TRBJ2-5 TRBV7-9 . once TGTGCCAGCAGTCGGAGAGAAGGAGAGACCCAGTACTTC CASSRREGETQYF
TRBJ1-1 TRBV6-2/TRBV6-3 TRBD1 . TGTGCCAGCAGTTTTACAGGGGAGAGGACTGAAGCTTTCTTT CASSFTGERTEAFF
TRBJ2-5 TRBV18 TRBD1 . TGTGCCAGCTCACCGACAGGGAATGAAGAGACCCAGTACTTC CASSPTGNEETQYF
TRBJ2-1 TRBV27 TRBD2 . TGTGCCAGCAGTCCTAGCGGGAGGGCCCCTCTTGGGCAGTTCTTC CASSPSGRAPLGQFF
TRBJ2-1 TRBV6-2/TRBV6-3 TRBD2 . TGTGCCAGCAGTTACTCGTGGCTAGCGGGGGGGACGACCTCCGGCAATGAGCAGTTCTTC CASSYSWLAGGTTSGNEQFF
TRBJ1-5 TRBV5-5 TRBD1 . TGTGCCAGCAGCCCCGGGACAGCAAATCAGCCCCAGCATTTT CASSPGTANQPQHF
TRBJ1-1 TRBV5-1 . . TGCGCCAGCAGCTTGGGACTCAGGGATGAAGCTTTCTTT CASSLGLRDEAFF
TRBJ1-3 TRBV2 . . TGTGCCAGCATGGCGGGGGGCCCTGGAAACACCATATATTTT CASMAGGPGNTIYF
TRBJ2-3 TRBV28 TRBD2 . TGTGCCAGCAGTTTTCCAGCGGGAGAGGTGACAGATACGCAGTATTTT CASSFPAGEVTDTQYF
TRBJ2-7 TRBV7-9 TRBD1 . TGTGCCAGCAGCTTAGTCAGAGGGGGCGGCTACGAGCAGTACTTC CASSLVRGGGYEQYF